This T cell receptor (beta chain) was captured by sequencing in a study of immune characterization of retroperitoneal liposarcoma. TCRdb passed the PCR reads through MiXCR, listing each CDR3 protein once. The sample yields approximately 1,500 distinct CDR3 sequences, 52% seen once. Trimming removed 5 bases at V and 0 bases at J, with 15 bases between. This CDR3 has 16 amino acids. In germline, CDR1 is SGHTA, CDR2 FQGNSA. This clonotype has a handful of counts. V gene TRBV7-2 combines with J gene TRBJ2-3, with D uncertain. Sequences were obtained from tumor tissue. The source is a male donor with retroperitoneal liposarcoma. The CDR3 here is CASSPSPTASTDTQYF. Here the CDR3 DNA reads TGTGCCAGCAGCCCAAGCCCAACCGCTAGCACAGATACGCAGTATTTT. Drawing the rest from reference TRBV7-2 and TRBJ2-3, the complete variable domain is GAGVSQSPSNKVTEKGKDVELRCDPISGHTALYWYRQSLGQGLEFLIYFQGNSAPDKSGLPSDRFSAERTGGSVSTLTIQRTQQEDSAVYLCASSPSPTASTDTQYFGPGTRLTVL.